The TCR beta chain under discussion was sequenced for a study of molecular identifiers for immune sequencing clone quantification. Study results and caveats: Jurkat TCR RNA spiked in from one cell (amid roughly 970,000 naive cells) was reportedly detectable. Clones that had above 20 RNA copies took up over 99% of effector molecules but under 1% in naive cells.

Sorted cell numbers of roughly 19,000 to 1,000,000, with 10%, 30% or 50% RNA, served as input for naive CD8 libraries. Previously described methods with listed TCR primers produced the bulk TCR libraries. Using its own MiXCR run on the PCR reads, TCRdb lists one record per CDR3 protein. Of approximately 97,000 distinct CDR3 sequences in the sample, under 40% are singletons; the top ten hold less than 10%. In regard to this clonotype: The antigen is not known.

Germline V lookup: CDR1 MDHEN, CDR2 SYDVKM. V was cut by 1 base and J by 10 bases, with 5 bases left in between. The CDR3 is 11 amino acids. The sequenced material came from naive CD8+ T cells from blood, with Jurkat cell RNA spiked in. The subset was: FACS-sorted CD8+CD4-CCR7+CD45RA+ naive T cells. The chain uses TRBV28 and TRBJ2-1; D unclear. This clonotype was obtained from a human donor in good health. Some libraries in this study had Jurkat cell RNA spiked in. CDR3 residues: CASSLFREQFF. CDR3 bases: TGTGCCAGCAGTTTATTTCGGGAGCAGTTCTTC. Combining the CDR3 with reference TRBV28 and TRBJ2-1 gives the whole variable domain DVKVTQSSRYLVKRTGEKVFLECVQDMDHENMFWYRQDPGLGLRLIYFSYDVKMKEKGDIPEGYSVSREKKERFSLILESASTNQTSMYLCASSLFREQFFGPGTRLTVL.